This T cell receptor beta chain originates from a study of metastatic and nonmetastatic thyroid tumors. Study details: The authors compared repertoires across blood and tumor or nodule tissue from malignant and benign thyroid patients.

General study findings and limits: The reported finding was significantly higher TCR beta diversity in malignant thyroid tumors relative to benign nodules, in blood and tumor.

There were no patients who had received any treatment before thyroid surgery. Through MiXCR, TCRdb re-clonotyped the PCR reads. The table lists around 30,000 clones, under 25% of them singletons. Germline V gene lookup returns CDR1 SNHLY and CDR2 FYNNEI. This CDR3 is 10 amino acids long. Trimming pared 8 bases from V and 11 bases from J, leaving 12 bases between. This clone was recorded many times. The antigen is not known. This chain joins TRBV2 and TRBJ2-5; D is uncertain. The clonotype comes from a female donor with papillary thyroid cancer or a benign thyroid nodule (not recorded which). Some clones in this sample may be carry-over from other donors' samples. Sequencing was performed on blood. For the CDR3, the DNA is TGTGCCAGCTCGGACGTCCAGCAGTACTTC. It codes for CASSDVQQYF.